This T cell receptor (beta chain) was sequenced in a study of T cell responses to AZD1222 COVID-19 vaccine. Data came from immunoSEQ multiplex PCR; TCRdb stores just in-frame clones and leaves some out. Of roughly 180,000 clones listed, 92% are singletons. Doses given second, at about 4 or about 12 weeks, were pooled. V shed 6 bases and J 5 bases; nucleotides not matched to a gene: 9. The CDR3 is 14 residues long. CDR1 and CDR2 from the germline V gene are MNHEY and SVGAGI. Notes on the study in general: Regions 160-218 and 743-854 dominated among vaccine-associated CD4 TCRs spanning spike. Most donors were white British, females outnumbered males, and clonal diversity was possibly underestimated.

To note about this clone: The antigen remains unidentified.

The clonotype was recovered from an adult who received the AZD1222 COVID-19 vaccine. Sequencing was performed on peripheral blood, taken 28 days after the second AZD1222 dose. This chain joins TRBV6-5 and TRBJ1-2, with 7 bases aligning to TRBD1. Here the CDR3 DNA reads TGTGCCAGCAGAGTCCGGGACAGCTCTTATGGCTACACCTTC. Its translation: CASRVRDSSYGYTF.